This TCR beta chain came from a study of blood T cell repertoires in COVID-19. Study at large: T cells, B-cell-depleted T cells, or PBMCs supplied cDNA or gDNA.

This table comes from immunoSEQ multiplex PCR, and its TCRdb copy is limited to in-frame clones, with some not included. The repertoire holds about 340,000 clones, with approximately 89% as singletons. This CDR3 contains 15 residues. Germline-derived CDR1 and CDR2 are LNHNV and YYDKDF (reference sequence). Trimming left V 0 bases short and J 0 bases short, with 8 bases between. This clone was seen only a few times. The chain has TRBV15 and TRBJ1-2, with D unresolved. Material for sequencing was peripheral blood. This sequence was found in a woman aged 18-29 years who had recovered from COVID-19. CDR3 in DNA: TGTGCCACCAGCAGAGATAGAGTAGCTAACTATGGCTACACCTTC. Translated, it gives CATSRDRVANYGYTF.